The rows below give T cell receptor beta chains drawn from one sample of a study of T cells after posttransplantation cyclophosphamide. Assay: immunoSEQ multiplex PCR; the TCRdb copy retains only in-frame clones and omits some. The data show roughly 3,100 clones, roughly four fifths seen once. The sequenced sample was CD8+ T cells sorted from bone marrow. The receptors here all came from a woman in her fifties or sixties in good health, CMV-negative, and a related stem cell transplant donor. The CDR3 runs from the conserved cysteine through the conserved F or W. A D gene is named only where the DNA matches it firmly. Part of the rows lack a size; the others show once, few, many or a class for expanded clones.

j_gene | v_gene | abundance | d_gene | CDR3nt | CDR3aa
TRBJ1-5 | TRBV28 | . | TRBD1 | TGTGCCAGCAGCGACGGGGGGGCAGGGGGGGATCAGCCCCAGCATTTT | CASSDGGAGGDQPQHF
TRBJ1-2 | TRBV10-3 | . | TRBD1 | TGTGCCATCAGTGAGTCGACAGGGAACTATGGCTACACCTTC | CAISESTGNYGYTF
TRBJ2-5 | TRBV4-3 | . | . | TGCGCCAGCAGCCAAGATTGGGGTCAGGGGGGAGAGACCCAGTACTTC | CASSQDWGQGGETQYF
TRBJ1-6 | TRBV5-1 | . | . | TGCGCCAGCAGGGACAGTCCGGGGAATTCACCCCTCCACTTT | CASRDSPGNSPLHF
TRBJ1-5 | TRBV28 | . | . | TGTGCCAGCAGTTTCGGCCTCTTCTCGAGGTATAGCAATCAGCCCCAGCATTTT | CASSFGLFSRYSNQPQHF
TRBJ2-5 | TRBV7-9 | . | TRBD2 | TGTGCCAGCAGCTTAGGGGGACTAGCCGTGGGAGAGACCCAGTACTTC | CASSLGGLAVGETQYF
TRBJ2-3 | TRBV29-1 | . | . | TGCAGCGTTGAAACGGCGTCTAGCGCTGGCAAACCCACAGATACGCAGTATTTT | CSVETASSAGKPTDTQYF
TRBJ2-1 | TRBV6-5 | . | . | TGTGCCAGCAGCCCGGGTGGGTCAAATGAGCAGTTCTTC | CASSPGGSNEQFF
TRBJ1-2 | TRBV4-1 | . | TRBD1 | TGCGCCAGCAGCCAGGCCGTCGGGACAGCCTATGGCTACACCTTC | CASSQAVGTAYGYTF
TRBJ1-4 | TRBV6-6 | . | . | TGTGCCAGCAGTTACTCGGGGACAAATGAAAAACTGTTTTTT | CASSYSGTNEKLFF
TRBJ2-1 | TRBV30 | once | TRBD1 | TGTGCCTGGAGTAGAAAAGACAGGGGGCTCCTCGGGGAGCAGTTCTTC | CAWSRKDRGLLGEQFF
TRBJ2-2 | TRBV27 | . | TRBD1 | TGTGCCAGCAGTTTATCAACAGGGGGCGCGGGGACCGGGGAGCTGTTTTTT | CASSLSTGGAGTGELFF
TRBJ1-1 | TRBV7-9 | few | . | TGTGCCAGCAGCTTAGGCGGGGGGGTCGCTGAAGCTTTCTTT | CASSLGGGVAEAFF
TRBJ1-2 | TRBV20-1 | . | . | TGCAGTGCTAGAGATCCAGGGGGCTACACCTTC | CSARDPGGYTF
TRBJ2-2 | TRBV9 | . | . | TGTGCCAGCAGCGTAGCAGGGGCGCCCACCGGGGAGCTGTTTTTT | CASSVAGAPTGELFF
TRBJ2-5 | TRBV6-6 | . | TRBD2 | TGTGCCAGCAGTTACGAGACTAGCGGGGGTCAGTACTTC | CASSYETSGGQYF